The rows below give T cell receptor beta chains drawn from one sample of a study of blood T cell repertoires in COVID-19. Libraries were prepared by immunoSEQ multiplex PCR; TCRdb keeps only in-frame clonotypes and omits some of them. The sample yields about 160,000 clones, just over 85% seen once. Sequencing input: peripheral blood. The origin of the receptors is a man aged 50 or older with active or convalescent COVID-19. The CDR3 runs from the conserved cysteine through the conserved F or W. The D gene is left open where the match is weak. The size of a clone is reported for some rows only, either as once, few or many, or as a class for expanded clones.

clone_size: few
v_call: TRBV5-4
j_call: TRBJ2-1
d_call: TRBD2
cdr3_aa: CASSRTNGGAGTYNEQFF
cdr3_nt: TGTGCCAGCAGTCGTACCAACGGGGGGGCCGGGACCTACAATGAGCAGTTCTTC

clone_size: NA
v_call: TRBV27
j_call: TRBJ1-1
d_call: NA
cdr3_aa: CASSLIGGEVRTEAFF
cdr3_nt: TGTGCCAGCAGTTTAATTGGGGGGGAAGTTCGTACTGAAGCTTTCTTT

clone_size: NA
v_call: TRBV15
j_call: TRBJ1-5
d_call: TRBD1
cdr3_aa: CATSRDSTGNQPQHF
cdr3_nt: TGTGCCACCAGCAGAGACTCGACAGGGAATCAGCCCCAGCATTTT

clone_size: NA
v_call: TRBV6-2/TRBV6-3
j_call: TRBJ2-3
d_call: NA
cdr3_aa: CASSPLYRTDTQYF
cdr3_nt: TGTGCCAGCAGTCCACTTTACCGCACAGATACGCAGTATTTT

clone_size: NA
v_call: TRBV18
j_call: TRBJ1-1
d_call: NA
cdr3_aa: CASSPGLQGRNTEAFF
cdr3_nt: TGTGCCAGCTCACCCGGATTGCAAGGGAGGAACACTGAAGCTTTCTTT

clone_size: NA
v_call: TRBV5-5
j_call: TRBJ2-5
d_call: NA
cdr3_aa: CASSFAPGETQYF
cdr3_nt: TGTGCCAGCAGCTTCGCCCCCGGAGAGACCCAGTACTTC

clone_size: NA
v_call: TRBV6-5
j_call: TRBJ1-1
d_call: NA
cdr3_aa: CASRENRVGNTEAFF
cdr3_nt: TGTGCCAGCAGGGAGAACAGGGTAGGGAACACTGAAGCTTTCTTT

clone_size: NA
v_call: TRBV7-9
j_call: TRBJ1-2
d_call: NA
cdr3_aa: CASSLETGTNYGYTF
cdr3_nt: TGTGCCAGCAGCTTAGAAACAGGGACTAACTATGGCTACACCTTC

clone_size: NA
v_call: TRBV7-2
j_call: TRBJ2-1
d_call: TRBD1
cdr3_aa: CASSIGQGTYNEQFF
cdr3_nt: TGTGCCAGCAGCATCGGACAGGGGACGTACAATGAGCAGTTCTTC

clone_size: NA
v_call: TRBV5-1
j_call: TRBJ2-7
d_call: TRBD1
cdr3_aa: CASSFGTGDYEQYF
cdr3_nt: TGCGCCAGCAGCTTCGGGACAGGGGACTACGAGCAGTACTTC

clone_size: once
v_call: TRBV10-3
j_call: TRBJ2-1
d_call: NA
cdr3_aa: CAISESGGYNEQFF
cdr3_nt: TGTGCCATCAGTGAGTCGGGGGGTTACAATGAGCAGTTCTTC

clone_size: NA
v_call: TRBV5-1
j_call: TRBJ2-5
d_call: NA
cdr3_aa: CASTVEEGRQETQYF
cdr3_nt: TGCGCCAGCACCGTGGAAGAGGGCCGTCAAGAGACCCAGTACTTC

clone_size: NA
v_call: TRBV6-1
j_call: TRBJ1-3
d_call: TRBD1
cdr3_aa: CASSVTGANSGNTIYF
cdr3_nt: TGTGCCAGCAGTGTAACAGGGGCGAACTCTGGAAACACCATATATTTT

clone_size: NA
v_call: TRBV19
j_call: TRBJ1-2
d_call: TRBD1
cdr3_aa: CASSPQSRTGGDYGYTF
cdr3_nt: TGTGCCAGTAGTCCCCAATCCCGGACAGGGGGCGACTATGGCTACACCTTC

clone_size: NA
v_call: TRBV28
j_call: TRBJ2-7
d_call: NA
cdr3_aa: CASSFTVEQYF
cdr3_nt: TGTGCCAGCAGTTTCACAGTTGAGCAGTACTTC

clone_size: NA
v_call: TRBV7-8
j_call: TRBJ2-3
d_call: TRBD2
cdr3_aa: CASSLDGSGGATDTQYF
cdr3_nt: TGTGCCAGCAGCTTAGATGGTAGCGGGGGGGCGACAGATACGCAGTATTTT

clone_size: NA
v_call: TRBV27
j_call: TRBJ2-7
d_call: NA
cdr3_aa: CASSLSGGYEQYF
cdr3_nt: TGTGCCAGCAGTTTATCGGGGGGCTACGAGCAGTACTTC

clone_size: once
v_call: TRBV4-2
j_call: TRBJ2-2
d_call: TRBD2
cdr3_aa: CASSQDPRLAGGDGGELFF
cdr3_nt: TGTGCCAGCAGCCAAGACCCACGACTAGCGGGAGGGGATGGCGGGGAGCTGTTTTTT

clone_size: NA
v_call: TRBV18
j_call: TRBJ2-2
d_call: NA
cdr3_aa: CASSPSDWADTGELFF
cdr3_nt: TGTGCCAGCTCACCGTCGGACTGGGCGGACACCGGGGAGCTGTTTTTT

clone_size: NA
v_call: TRBV9
j_call: TRBJ2-3
d_call: NA
cdr3_aa: CASSRLVADTQYF
cdr3_nt: TGTGCCAGCAGCCGACTAGTCGCAGATACGCAGTATTTT

clone_size: few
v_call: TRBV5-1
j_call: TRBJ2-3
d_call: TRBD2
cdr3_aa: CASSLEGGAGGSTDTQYF
cdr3_nt: TGCGCCAGCAGCTTGGAAGGAGGGGCGGGGGGAAGCACAGATACGCAGTATTTT

clone_size: NA
v_call: TRBV6-5
j_call: TRBJ2-5
d_call: NA
cdr3_aa: CASSTTSTQETQYF
cdr3_nt: TGTGCCAGCAGTACGACAAGCACTCAAGAGACCCAGTACTTC

clone_size: NA
v_call: TRBV28
j_call: TRBJ1-5
d_call: TRBD1
cdr3_aa: CATEPGTGGHSNQPQHF
cdr3_nt: TGTGCCACCGAACCGGGTACAGGGGGCCATAGCAATCAGCCCCAGCATTTT

clone_size: NA
v_call: TRBV7-8
j_call: TRBJ2-1
d_call: NA
cdr3_aa: CASSLPLNSYNEQFF
cdr3_nt: TGTGCCAGCAGCTTACCACTGAACTCCTACAATGAGCAGTTCTTC

clone_size: NA
v_call: TRBV12-5
j_call: TRBJ1-2
d_call: NA
cdr3_aa: CASGLVRVGLPADGYTF
cdr3_nt: TGTGCTAGTGGTTTGGTAAGGGTGGGGCTACCCGCCGATGGCTACACCTTC

clone_size: NA
v_call: TRBV19
j_call: TRBJ1-2
d_call: TRBD1
cdr3_aa: CASSMTGGFYGYTF
cdr3_nt: TGTGCCAGTAGTATGACAGGGGGATTCTATGGCTACACCTTC

clone_size: NA
v_call: TRBV19
j_call: TRBJ2-7
d_call: TRBD1
cdr3_aa: CASSWDREAYEQYF
cdr3_nt: TGTGCCAGTAGTTGGGACAGGGAGGCCTACGAGCAGTACTTC